This entry features one T cell receptor (beta chain) sequence. The antigen is not known. The sample is drawn from a study of shared clonotypes between healthy human individuals. Study findings and constraints: Only blood was sampled, and tissue TCR repertoires likely differ from blood ones. Generally, estimated richness proved larger in naive subsets than it did in memory subsets.

An assay was performed, and its level was deep. Repertoires were generated with immunoSEQ multiplex PCR, while TCRdb's copy carries only in-frame clones and drops some. This repertoire shows around 2,000,000 clones, approximately 94% found once; its top ten account for 0.9% to 1.5%. The naive CD8 subset, CD45RO-negative cells positively selected for CCR7, excluded terminally differentiated effector memory CD45RA+ cells. The donor population consisted of healthy HIV-negative adults with no recent acute infections or vaccinations. The length of the CDR3 is 13 residues. The V and J ends lost 7 bases and 4 bases respectively, with 11 bases between them. Germline V CDR1 and CDR2: MNHEY, SVGAGI.

This chain joins TRBV6-5 and TRBJ2-1; D is perhaps TRBD1 or TRBD2 (5 bases each). The sample comprised naive CD8+ T cells sorted from blood. The source is a man aged 18 to 30 in good health. CDR3 in DNA: TGTGCCAGCACCACGGGACCGTACAATGAGCAGTTCTTC. As protein: CASTTGPYNEQFF.